This TCR beta chain comes out of a study of human T cells and chemical hapten exposure. Background on the study: For sensitization, 2% DPC was applied to an approximately 2 cm by approximately 2 cm patch of upper inner arm skin. The study's findings and limits: PT1 expanded TCR numbers tracked positively with patch test score. Versus controls, significantly more large CDR3 similarity clusters arose from expanded TCRs.

TCRdb re-called the RACE reads with MiXCR, one entry per CDR3 protein. The sample carries around 340,000 distinct CDR3 sequences, around 7% recorded once. Time point reported: patch test 1, 2 weeks after DPC sensitization. Treatment denoted: therapeutic diphenylcyclopropenone sensitization with weekly scalp DPC. The study drew its donors from alopecia patients who were 18 to 70 years old and suitable for DPC. V lost 3 bases, J lost 0 bases, and 12 bases lay in between. CDR3 length equals 15 residues. The germline V gene encodes CDR1 DFQATT and CDR2 SNEGSKA (reference sequence). This clonotype showed up many times. The target antigen is unknown.

The chain recombines TRBV20-1 with TRBJ1-3, with D possibly TRBD1 on 5 matching bases. This TCR was recovered from a woman under 30 with alopecia areata. Some clones in this sample may be carry-over from other donors' samples. The material was whole blood, obtained in connection with sensitization to the hapten diphenylcyclopropenone (DPC). CDR3 DNA: TGCAGTGCTAGTGGTGGGGCAGCCTCTGGAAACACCATATATTTT. The encoded protein is CSASGGAASGNTIYF.